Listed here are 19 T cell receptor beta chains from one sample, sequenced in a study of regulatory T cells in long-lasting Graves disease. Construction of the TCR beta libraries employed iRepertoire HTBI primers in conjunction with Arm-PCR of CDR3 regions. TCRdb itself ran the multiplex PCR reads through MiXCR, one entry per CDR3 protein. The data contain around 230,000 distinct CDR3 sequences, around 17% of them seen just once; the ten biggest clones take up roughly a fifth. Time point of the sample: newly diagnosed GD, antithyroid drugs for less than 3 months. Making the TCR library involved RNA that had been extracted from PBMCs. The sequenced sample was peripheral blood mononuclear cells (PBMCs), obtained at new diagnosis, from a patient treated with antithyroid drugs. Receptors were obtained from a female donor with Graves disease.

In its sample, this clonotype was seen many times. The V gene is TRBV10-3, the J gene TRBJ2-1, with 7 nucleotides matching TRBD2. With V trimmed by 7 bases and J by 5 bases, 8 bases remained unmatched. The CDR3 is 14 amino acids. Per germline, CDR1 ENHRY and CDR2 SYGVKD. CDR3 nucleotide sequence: TGTGCCATCAACTACGGGAGGCGTGACAATGAGCAGTTCTTC. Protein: CAINYGRRDNEQFF.

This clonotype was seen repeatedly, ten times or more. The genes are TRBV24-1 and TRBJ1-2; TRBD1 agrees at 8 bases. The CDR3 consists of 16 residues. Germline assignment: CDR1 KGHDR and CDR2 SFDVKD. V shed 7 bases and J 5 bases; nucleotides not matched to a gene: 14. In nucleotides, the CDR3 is TGTGCCACCAGCCCTGGGACAGGTCTCCCACCTTATGGCTACACCTTC. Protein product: CATSPGTGLPPYGYTF.

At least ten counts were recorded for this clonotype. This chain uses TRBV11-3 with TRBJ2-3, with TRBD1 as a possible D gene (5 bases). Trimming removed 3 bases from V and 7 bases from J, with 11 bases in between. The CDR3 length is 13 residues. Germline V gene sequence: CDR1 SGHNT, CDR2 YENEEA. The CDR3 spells CASSLGPYYTQYF. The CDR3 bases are TGTGCCAGCAGCTTGGGGCCCTACTATACGCAGTATTTT.

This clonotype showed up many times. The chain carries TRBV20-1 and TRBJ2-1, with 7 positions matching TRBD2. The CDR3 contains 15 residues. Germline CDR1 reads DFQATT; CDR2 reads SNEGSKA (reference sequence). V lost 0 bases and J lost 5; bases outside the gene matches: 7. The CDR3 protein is CSARDGGRAHNEQFF. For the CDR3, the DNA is TGCAGTGCTAGAGATGGTGGGAGGGCCCACAATGAGCAGTTCTTC.

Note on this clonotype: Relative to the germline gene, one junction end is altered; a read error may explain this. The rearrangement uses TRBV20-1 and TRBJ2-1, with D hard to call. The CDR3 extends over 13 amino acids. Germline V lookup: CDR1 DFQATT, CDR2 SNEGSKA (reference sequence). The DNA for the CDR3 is TGCAGTGCTAGAGCTCCCGTAGGCGGTGAGCAGCTCTTC. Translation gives CSARAPVGGEQLF.

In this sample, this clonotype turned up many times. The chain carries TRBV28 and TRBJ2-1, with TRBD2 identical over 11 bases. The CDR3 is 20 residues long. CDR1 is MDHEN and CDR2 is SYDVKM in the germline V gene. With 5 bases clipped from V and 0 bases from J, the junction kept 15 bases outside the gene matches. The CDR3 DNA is TGTGCCAGCAGTGAGGCGGGGGCTAGCGGGAGGTACAGCTCCTACAATGAGCAGTTCTTC. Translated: CASSEAGASGRYSSYNEQFF.

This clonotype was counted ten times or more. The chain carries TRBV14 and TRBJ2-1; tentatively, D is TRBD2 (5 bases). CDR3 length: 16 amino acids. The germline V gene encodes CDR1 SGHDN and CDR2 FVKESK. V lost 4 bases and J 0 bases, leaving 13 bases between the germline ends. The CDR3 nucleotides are TGTGCCAGCAGCCGAGTAAGAGGGAGCTCCTACAATGAGCAGTTCTTC. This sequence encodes CASSRVRGSSYNEQFF.

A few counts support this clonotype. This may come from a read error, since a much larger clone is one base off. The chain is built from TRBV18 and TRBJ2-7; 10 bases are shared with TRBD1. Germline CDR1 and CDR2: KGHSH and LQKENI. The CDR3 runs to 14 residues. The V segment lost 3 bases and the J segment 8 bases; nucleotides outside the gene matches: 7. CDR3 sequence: CASSPGTGVVKQYF. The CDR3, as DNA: TGTGCCAGCTCACCCGGGACAGGGGTAGTCAAGCAGTACTTC. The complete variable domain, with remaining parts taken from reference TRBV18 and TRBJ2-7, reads NAGVMQNPRHLVRRRGQEARLRCSPMKGHSHVYWYRQLPEEGLKFMVYLQKENIIDESGMPKERFSAEFPKEGPSILRIQQVVRGDSAAYFCASSPGTGVVKQYFGPGTRLTVT.

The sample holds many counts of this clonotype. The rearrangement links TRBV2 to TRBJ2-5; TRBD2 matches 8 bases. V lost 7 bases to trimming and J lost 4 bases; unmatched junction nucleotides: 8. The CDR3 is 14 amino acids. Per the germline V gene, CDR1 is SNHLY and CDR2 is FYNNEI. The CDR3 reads CASKTGGLGETQYF. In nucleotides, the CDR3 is TGTGCCAGCAAGACGGGAGGGCTTGGAGAGACCCAGTACTTC.

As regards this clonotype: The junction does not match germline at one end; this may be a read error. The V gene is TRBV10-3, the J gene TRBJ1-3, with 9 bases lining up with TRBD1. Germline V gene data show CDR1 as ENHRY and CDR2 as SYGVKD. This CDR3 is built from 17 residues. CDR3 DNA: TGTGCCAGCAGTATACCGGGACAGGGTGTTGCTGGAAACACCATATATTTT. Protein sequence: CASSIPGQGVAGNTIYF.

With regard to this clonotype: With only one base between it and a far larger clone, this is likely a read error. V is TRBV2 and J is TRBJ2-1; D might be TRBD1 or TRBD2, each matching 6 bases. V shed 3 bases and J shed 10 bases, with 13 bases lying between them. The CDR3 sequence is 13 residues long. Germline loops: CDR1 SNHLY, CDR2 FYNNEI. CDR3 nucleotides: TGTGCCAGCAGTGAGGGGGGCTCCTACGAGCAGTTCTTC. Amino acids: CASSEGGSYEQFF.

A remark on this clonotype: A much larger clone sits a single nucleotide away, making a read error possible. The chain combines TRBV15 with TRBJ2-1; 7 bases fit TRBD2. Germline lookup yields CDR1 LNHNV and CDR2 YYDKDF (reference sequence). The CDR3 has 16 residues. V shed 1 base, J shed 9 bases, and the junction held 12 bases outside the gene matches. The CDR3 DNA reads TGTGCCACCAGCAGAGGTCTAGGAGCGGGACTCGGTGAGCAGTTCTTC. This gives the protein CATSRGLGAGLGEQFF.

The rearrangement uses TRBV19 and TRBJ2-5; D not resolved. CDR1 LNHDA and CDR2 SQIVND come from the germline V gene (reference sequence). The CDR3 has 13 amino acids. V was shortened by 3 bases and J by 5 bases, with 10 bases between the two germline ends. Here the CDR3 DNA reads TGTGCCAGTAGTATCAGCGCCCTGGAGACCCAGTACTTC. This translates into CASSISALETQYF.

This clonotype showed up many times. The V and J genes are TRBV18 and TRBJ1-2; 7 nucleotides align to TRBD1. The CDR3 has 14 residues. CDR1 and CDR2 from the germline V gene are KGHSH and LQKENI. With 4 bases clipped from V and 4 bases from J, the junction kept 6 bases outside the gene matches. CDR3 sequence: CASSLLGTVYGYTF. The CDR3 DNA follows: TGTGCCAGCTCACTGCTCGGGACAGTCTATGGCTACACCTTC.

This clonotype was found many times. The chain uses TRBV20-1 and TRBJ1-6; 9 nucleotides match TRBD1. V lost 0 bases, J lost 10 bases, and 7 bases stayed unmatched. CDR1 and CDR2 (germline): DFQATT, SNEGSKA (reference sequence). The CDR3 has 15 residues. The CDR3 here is CSARESDRGLSPLHF. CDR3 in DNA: TGCAGTGCTAGAGAATCGGACAGGGGATTATCACCCCTCCACTTT.

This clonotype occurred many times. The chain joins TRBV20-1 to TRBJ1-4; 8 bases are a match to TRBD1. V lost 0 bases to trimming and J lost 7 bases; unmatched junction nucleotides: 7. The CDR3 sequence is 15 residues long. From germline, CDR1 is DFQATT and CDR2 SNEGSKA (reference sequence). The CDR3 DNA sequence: TGCAGTGCTAGAGATCTAGGGGGGACAGGTGAAAAACTGTTTTTT. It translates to CSARDLGGTGEKLFF.

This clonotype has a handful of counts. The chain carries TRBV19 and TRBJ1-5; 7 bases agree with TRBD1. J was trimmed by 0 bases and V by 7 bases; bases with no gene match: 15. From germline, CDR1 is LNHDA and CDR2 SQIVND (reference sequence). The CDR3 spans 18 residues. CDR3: CASKPATGHPYSNQPQHF. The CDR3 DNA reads TGTGCCAGTAAACCGGCGACAGGGCATCCGTATAGCAATCAGCCCCAGCATTTT.

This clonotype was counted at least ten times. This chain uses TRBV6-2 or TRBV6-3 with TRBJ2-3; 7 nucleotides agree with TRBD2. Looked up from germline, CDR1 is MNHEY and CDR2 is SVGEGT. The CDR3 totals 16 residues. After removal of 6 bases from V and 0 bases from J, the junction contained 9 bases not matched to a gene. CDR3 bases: TGTGCCAGCAGCCCCGGGACTACCACTAGCACAGATACGCAGTATTTT. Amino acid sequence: CASSPGTTTSTDTQYF.

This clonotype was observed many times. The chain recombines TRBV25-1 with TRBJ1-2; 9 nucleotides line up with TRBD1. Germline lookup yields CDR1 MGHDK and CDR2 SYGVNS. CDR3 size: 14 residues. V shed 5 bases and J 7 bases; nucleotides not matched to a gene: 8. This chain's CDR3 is CASSPTGTGFGYTF. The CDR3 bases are TGTGCCAGCAGTCCAACCGGGACAGGGTTTGGCTACACCTTC.